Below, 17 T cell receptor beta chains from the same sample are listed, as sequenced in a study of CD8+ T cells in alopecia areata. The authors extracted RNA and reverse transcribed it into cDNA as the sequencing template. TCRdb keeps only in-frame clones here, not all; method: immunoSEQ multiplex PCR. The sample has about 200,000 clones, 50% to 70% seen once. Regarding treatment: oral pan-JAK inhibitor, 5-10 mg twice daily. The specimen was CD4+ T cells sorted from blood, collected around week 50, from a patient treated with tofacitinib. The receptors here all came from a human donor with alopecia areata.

The CDR3 bases are TGTGCCAGCAGCTTAGCAGGGGGGAACACTGAAGCTTTCTTT. This sequence encodes CASSLAGGNTEAFF. The genes are TRBV11-3 and TRBJ1-1, with 7 bases that match TRBD1. Germline V gene sequence: CDR1 SGHNT, CDR2 YENEEA. With V trimmed by 1 base and J by 1 base, 0 bases remained unmatched. The CDR3 runs to 14 residues.

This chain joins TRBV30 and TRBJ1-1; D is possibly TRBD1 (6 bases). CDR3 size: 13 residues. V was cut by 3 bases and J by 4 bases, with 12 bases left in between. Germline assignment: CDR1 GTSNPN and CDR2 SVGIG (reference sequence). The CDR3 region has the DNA TGTGCCTGGAGGAACAGGGAGGGCACTGAAGCTTTCTTT. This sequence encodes CAWRNREGTEAFF.

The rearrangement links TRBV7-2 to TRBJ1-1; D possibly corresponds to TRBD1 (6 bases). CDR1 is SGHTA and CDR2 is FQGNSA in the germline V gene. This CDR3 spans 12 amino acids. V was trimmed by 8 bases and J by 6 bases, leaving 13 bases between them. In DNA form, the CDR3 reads TGTGCCAGCTCTTACAGGGTATCTGAAGCTTTCTTT. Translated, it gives CASSYRVSEAFF.

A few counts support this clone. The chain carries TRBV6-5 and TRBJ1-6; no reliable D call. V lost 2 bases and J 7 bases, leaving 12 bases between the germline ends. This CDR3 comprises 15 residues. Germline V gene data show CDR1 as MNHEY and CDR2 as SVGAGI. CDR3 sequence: CASSYKPGRNSPLHF. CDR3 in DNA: TGTGCCAGCAGTTACAAGCCTGGGAGGAATTCACCCCTCCACTTT.

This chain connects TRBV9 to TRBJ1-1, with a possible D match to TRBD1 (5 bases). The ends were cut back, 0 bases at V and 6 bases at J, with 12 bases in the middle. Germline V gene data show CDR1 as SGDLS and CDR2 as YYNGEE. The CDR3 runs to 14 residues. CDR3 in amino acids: CASSVGGSKAEAFF. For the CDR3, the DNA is TGTGCCAGCAGCGTAGGGGGGAGTAAGGCTGAAGCTTTCTTT.

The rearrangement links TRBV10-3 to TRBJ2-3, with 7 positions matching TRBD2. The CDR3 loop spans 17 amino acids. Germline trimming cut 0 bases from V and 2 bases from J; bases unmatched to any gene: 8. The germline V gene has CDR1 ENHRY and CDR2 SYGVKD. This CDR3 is CAISESVGLGATDTQYF. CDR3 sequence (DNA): TGTGCCATCAGTGAGTCGGTAGGACTAGGGGCCACAGATACGCAGTATTTT.

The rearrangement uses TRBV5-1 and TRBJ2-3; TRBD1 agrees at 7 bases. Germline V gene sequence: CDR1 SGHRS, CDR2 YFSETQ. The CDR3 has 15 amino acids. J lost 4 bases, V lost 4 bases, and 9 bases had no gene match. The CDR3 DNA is TGCGCCAGCAGCCTGGGACAGATAGAGGCAGATACGCAGTATTTT. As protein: CASSLGQIEADTQYF. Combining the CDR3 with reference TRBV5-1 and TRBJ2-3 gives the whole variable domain KAGVTQTPRYLIKTRGQQVTLSCSPISGHRSVSWYQQTPGQGLQFLFEYFSETQRNKGNFPGRFSGRQFSNSRSEMNVSTLELGDSALYLCASSLGQIEADTQYFGPGTRLTVL.

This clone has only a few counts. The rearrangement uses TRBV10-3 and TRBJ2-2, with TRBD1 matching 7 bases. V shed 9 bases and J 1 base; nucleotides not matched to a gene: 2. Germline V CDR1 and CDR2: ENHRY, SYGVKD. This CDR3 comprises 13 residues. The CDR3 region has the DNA TGTGCCATGTGGACAGGGAACACCGGGGAGCTGTTTTTT. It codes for CAMWTGNTGELFF.

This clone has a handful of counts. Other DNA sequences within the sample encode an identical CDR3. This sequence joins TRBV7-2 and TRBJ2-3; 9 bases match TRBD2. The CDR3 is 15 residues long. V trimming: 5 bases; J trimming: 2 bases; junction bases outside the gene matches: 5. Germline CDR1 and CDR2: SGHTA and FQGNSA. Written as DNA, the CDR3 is TGTGCCAGCAGCCCTGGACTAGCGTTCACAGATACGCAGTATTTT. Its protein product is CASSPGLAFTDTQYF.

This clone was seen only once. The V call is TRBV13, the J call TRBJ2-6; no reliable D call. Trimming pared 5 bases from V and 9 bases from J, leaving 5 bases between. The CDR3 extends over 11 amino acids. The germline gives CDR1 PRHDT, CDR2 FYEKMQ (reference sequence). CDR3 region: CASSPLNVLTF. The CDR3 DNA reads TGTGCCAGCAGCCCTCTCAACGTCCTGACTTTC.

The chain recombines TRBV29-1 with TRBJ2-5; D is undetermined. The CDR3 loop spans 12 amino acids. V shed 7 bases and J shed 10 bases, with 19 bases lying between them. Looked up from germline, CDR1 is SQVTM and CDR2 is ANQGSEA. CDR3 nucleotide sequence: TGCAGCGCGCCCGGACGGGTTAATGGCCAGTACTTC. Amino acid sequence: CSAPGRVNGQYF.

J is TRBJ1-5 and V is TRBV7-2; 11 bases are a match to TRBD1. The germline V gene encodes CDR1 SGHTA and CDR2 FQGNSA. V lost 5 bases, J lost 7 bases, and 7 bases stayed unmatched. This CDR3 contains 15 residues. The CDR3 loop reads CASSRGQGAIQPQHF. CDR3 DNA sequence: TGTGCCAGCAGCCGCGGACAGGGGGCTATACAGCCCCAGCATTTT.

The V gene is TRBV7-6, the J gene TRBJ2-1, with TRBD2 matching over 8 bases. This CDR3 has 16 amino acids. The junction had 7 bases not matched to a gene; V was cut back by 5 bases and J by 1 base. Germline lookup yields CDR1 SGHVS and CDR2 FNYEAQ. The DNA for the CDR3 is TGTGCCAGCAGCACACCCGGGACTAGATCCTACAATGAGCAGTTCTTC. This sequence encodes CASSTPGTRSYNEQFF.

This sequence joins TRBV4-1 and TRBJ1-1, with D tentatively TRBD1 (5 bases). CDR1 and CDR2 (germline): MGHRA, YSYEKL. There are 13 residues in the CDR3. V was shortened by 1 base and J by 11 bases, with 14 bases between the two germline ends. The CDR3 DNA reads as TGCGCCAGCAGCCAAGTAACCCTCGGGGGGGCTTTCTTT. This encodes CASSQVTLGGAFF.

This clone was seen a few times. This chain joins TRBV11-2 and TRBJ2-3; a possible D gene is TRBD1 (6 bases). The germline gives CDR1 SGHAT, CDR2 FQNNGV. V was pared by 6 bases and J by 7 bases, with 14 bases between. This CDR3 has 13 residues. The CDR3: CASRPLTGHTQYF. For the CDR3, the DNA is TGTGCCAGCAGGCCTTTGACAGGACATACGCAGTATTTT.

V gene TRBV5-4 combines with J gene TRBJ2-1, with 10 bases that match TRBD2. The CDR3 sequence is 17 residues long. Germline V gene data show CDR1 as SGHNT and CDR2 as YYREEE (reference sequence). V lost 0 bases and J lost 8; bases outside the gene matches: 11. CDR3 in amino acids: CASSLGLAGAGGDEQFF. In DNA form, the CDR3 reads TGTGCCAGCAGCTTGGGGCTAGCGGGGGCCGGAGGCGATGAGCAGTTCTTC.

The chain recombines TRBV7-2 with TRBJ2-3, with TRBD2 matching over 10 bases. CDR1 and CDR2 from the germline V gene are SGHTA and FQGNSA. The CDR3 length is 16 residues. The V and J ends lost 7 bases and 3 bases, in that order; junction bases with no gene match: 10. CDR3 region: CASIPRLAGATDTQYF. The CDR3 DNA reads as TGTGCCAGCATCCCACGGCTAGCGGGGGCTACAGATACGCAGTATTTT.